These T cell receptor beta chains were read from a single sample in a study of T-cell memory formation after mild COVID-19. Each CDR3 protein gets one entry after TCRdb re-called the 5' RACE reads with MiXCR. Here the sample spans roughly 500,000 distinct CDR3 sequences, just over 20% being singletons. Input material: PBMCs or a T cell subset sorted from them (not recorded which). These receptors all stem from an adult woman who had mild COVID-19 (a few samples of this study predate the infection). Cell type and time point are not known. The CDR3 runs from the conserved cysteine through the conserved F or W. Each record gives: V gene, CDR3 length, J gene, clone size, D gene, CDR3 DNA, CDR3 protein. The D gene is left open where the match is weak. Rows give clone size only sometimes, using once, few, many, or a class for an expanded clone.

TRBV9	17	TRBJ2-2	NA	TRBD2	TGTGCCAGCAGCGTAGCTGGACTAGCAGGTGACACCGGGGAGCTGTTTTTT	CASSVAGLAGDTGELFF
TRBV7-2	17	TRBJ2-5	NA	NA	TGTGCCAGCAGCTTAGAGTATGGCAGGGGTCCCCAAGAGACCCAGTACTTC	CASSLEYGRGPQETQYF
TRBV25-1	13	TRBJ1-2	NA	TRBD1	TGTGCCAGCCAGGGGGGCGCCAGGGGTGGCTACACCTTC	CASQGGARGGYTF
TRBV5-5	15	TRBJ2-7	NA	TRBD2	TGTGCCAGCAGCCTAAGGACTAGCGGTCTCTACGAGCAGTACTTC	CASSLRTSGLYEQYF
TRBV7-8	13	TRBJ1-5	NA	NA	TGTGCCAGCAGTTTCACACCTCAGCAGCCCCAGCATTTT	CASSFTPQQPQHF
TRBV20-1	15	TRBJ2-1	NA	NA	TGCAGTGCTAGAGATTCTTACGCCCCCTACAATGAGCAGTTCTTC	CSARDSYAPYNEQFF
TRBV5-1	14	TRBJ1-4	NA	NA	TGCGCCAGCAGCACAAACGGTGCTAATGAAAAACTGTTTTTT	CASSTNGANEKLFF
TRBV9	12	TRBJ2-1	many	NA	TGTGCCAGCAGCGTAGGGGACAATGAGCAGTTCTTC	CASSVGDNEQFF
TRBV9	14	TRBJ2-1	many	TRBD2	TGTGCCAGCAGCGTGGGCGGGAGTAACTATGAGCAGTTCTTC	CASSVGGSNYEQFF
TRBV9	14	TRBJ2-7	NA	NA	TGTGCCAGCAGCGAGGGGACTGGGGCCTACGAGCAGTACTTC	CASSEGTGAYEQYF
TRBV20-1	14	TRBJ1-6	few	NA	TGCAGTGTTACAGGGCTCACCTATAATTCACCCCTCCACTTT	CSVTGLTYNSPLHF
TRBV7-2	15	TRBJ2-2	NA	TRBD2	TGTGCCAGCGGGGCTAGCGGGATGAACACCGGGGAGCTGTTTTTT	CASGASGMNTGELFF
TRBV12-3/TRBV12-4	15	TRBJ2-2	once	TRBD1	TGTGCCAGCAGGAGAGACAGGGGGAGCACCGGGGAGCTGTTTTTT	CASRRDRGSTGELFF
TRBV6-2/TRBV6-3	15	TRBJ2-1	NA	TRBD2	TGTGCCAGCAGTACACGGGAGGGCCTTTACAATGAGCAGTTCTTC	CASSTREGLYNEQFF
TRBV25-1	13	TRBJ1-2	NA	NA	TGTGCCAGCAGTCCGACAGCTAACTATGGCTACACCTTC	CASSPTANYGYTF
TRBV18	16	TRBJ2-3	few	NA	TGTGCCAGCTCACGCAGCGCGGAGGGTAGCACAGATACGCAGTATTTT	CASSRSAEGSTDTQYF
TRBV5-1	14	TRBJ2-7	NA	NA	TGCGCCAGCAGCTTGTGGGACAACGGCTACGAGCAGTACTTC	CASSLWDNGYEQYF
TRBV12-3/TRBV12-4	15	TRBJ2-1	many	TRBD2	TGTGCCAGCAGTCCTAGCGGGAACCTCCGGGATGAGCAGTTCTTC	CASSPSGNLRDEQFF
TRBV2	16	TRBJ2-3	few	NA	TGTGCCAGCGGTTTCCCTGAAGCTCTCTGGACAGATACGCAGTATTTT	CASGFPEALWTDTQYF
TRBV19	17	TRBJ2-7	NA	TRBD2	TGTGCCAGTAGTGTGGGACTAGCGGGAGACATGGCGGGAGAGCAGTACTTC	CASSVGLAGDMAGEQYF
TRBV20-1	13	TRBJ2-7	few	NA	TGCAGTGCGTGGGCGGGGGACACCTACGAGCAGTACTTC	CSAWAGDTYEQYF
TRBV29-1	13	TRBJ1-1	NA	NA	TGCAGCGTTGTCCGAGTAATGAACACTGAAGCTTTCTTT	CSVVRVMNTEAFF
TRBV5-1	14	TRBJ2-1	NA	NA	TGCGCCAGCAGCAGAGGGACCTTCTACAATGAGCAGTTCTTC	CASSRGTFYNEQFF
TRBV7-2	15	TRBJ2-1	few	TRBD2	TGTGCCAGCAGCTTAGAGATACTAGCGGGAGGTGAGCAGTTCTTC	CASSLEILAGGEQFF
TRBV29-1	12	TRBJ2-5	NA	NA	TGCAGCGTTTCCCAGCAGGGGGAGACCCAGTACTTC	CSVSQQGETQYF
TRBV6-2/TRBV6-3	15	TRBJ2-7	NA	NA	TGTGCCAGCAGCCCCACCGGAGGGGGAGTTTCCGAGCAGTACTTC	CASSPTGGGVSEQYF
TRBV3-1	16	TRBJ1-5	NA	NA	TGTGCCAGCAGCCATAACGCTCGGGGTTTGCATCAGCCCCAGCATTTT	CASSHNARGLHQPQHF
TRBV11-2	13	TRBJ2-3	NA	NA	TGTGCCAGCAGCTCCGATCCCCCAGATACGCAGTATTTT	CASSSDPPDTQYF
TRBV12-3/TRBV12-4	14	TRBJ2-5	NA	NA	TGTGCCAGCAGTTATAGGGAGGCTGGGGAGACCCAGTACTTC	CASSYREAGETQYF
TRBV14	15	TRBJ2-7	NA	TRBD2	TGTGCCAGCAGCCAAGACTCGCGGGAGTACGGCGAGCAGTACTTC	CASSQDSREYGEQYF
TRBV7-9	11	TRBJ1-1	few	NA	TGTGCCAGCAGCTCCTGGTTGGGAGCTTTCTTT	CASSSWLGAFF
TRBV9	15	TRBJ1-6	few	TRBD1	TGTGCCAGCAGCCCCCGGACAGGGAGGAATTCACCCCTCCACTTT	CASSPRTGRNSPLHF
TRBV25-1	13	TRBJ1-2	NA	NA	TGTGCCAGCAGCGATCCAGCTAACTATGGCTACACCTTC	CASSDPANYGYTF
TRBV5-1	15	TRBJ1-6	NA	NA	TGCGCCAGCAGCTTGGATGACGGGGTTCGGTCACCCCTCCACTTT	CASSLDDGVRSPLHF
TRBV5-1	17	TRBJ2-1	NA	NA	TGCGCCAGCAGCTTGGCCGTAACCGGAGGGCAGGGGGATGAGCAGTTCTTC	CASSLAVTGGQGDEQFF
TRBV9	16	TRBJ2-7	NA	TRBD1	TGTGCCAGCAGCGCGGGACAGAACCATCTCAACGACGAGCAGTACTTC	CASSAGQNHLNDEQYF
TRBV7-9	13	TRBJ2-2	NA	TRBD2	TGTGCCAGCGGCAGCGGGAGTTCCGGGGAGCTGTTTTTT	CASGSGSSGELFF